Detailed here is one T cell receptor beta chain. V was shortened by 2 bases and J by 0 bases, with 9 bases between the two germline ends. The germline CDR1 and CDR2 sequences are MNHNS and SASEGT. This CDR3 comprises 15 residues. This sample stems from a study of cytomegalovirus exposure and HLA in healthy donors. TCRdb's table, derived via immunoSEQ multiplex PCR, lists solely in-frame clones and lacks some. The table has about 49,000 clones, roughly 92% seen once. V usage is TRBV6-1 and J usage is TRBJ2-3, with D uncertain. This receptor was obtained from a man younger than 35 in good health and CMV-seronegative. What was sequenced was PBMCs. Here the CDR3 reads CASSERLTSTDTQYF. CDR3 DNA: TGTGCCAGCAGTGAAAGGTTGACTAGCACAGATACGCAGTATTTT.